This TCR beta chain was retrieved from a study of blood T cell repertoires in COVID-19. Study in general: Samples came from the United States, Italy and Spain, spanning acute and convalescent COVID-19.

The protocol was immunoSEQ multiplex PCR, while the TCRdb copy is restricted to in-frame clones and leaves out a portion. This table has approximately 260,000 clones, around 80% appearing once. Germline CDR1 and CDR2: MNHEY and SVGEGT. J was trimmed by 4 bases and V by 4 bases; bases with no gene match: 1. This CDR3 region has 14 residues. Material: PBMCs or T cells enriched from blood (not recorded which). This chain joins TRBV6-2 or TRBV6-3 and TRBJ2-4; 10 nucleotides line up with TRBD2. The clonotype was recovered from a man under 40 with acute COVID-19. The CDR3 is CASSSSGGKNIQYF. CDR3 coding DNA: TGTGCCAGCAGTTCTAGCGGGGGTAAAAACATTCAGTACTTC.